A single sample is the source of the 24 T cell receptor beta chains below, sequenced in a study of human T cells and chemical hapten exposure. Indicated treatment: therapeutic diphenylcyclopropenone sensitization with weekly scalp DPC. Individual cDNA molecules received unique molecular identifiers in the library. In TCRdb, the reads were re-called with MiXCR into one record per CDR3 protein. The data contain just over 200 distinct CDR3 sequences, around 94% of them singletons. Sequencing was performed on whole blood, taken before DPC sensitization or 2, 6, or about 24 weeks after (not recorded which). These receptors were collected from an adult with alopecia areata. Some clones in this sample may be carry-over from other donors' samples. This table probably holds off-target reads from a library built for another chain.

This clonotype was picked up one time. V is TRBV18 and J is TRBJ1-5; D not certain. Germline V gene lookup returns CDR1 KGHSH and CDR2 LQKENI. The length of the CDR3 is 15 residues. V shed 4 bases and J shed 9 bases, with 19 bases lying between them. CDR3 loop: CASSLGPVEVSPQHF. The CDR3 nucleotides are TGTGCCAGCTCACTCGGTCCCGTGGAGGTTTCGCCCCAGCATTTT.

The CDR3 coding sequence is TGTGCCAGCAGTCCCTCCGGACCCACGGCCGAGCAGTACTTC. As protein: CASSPSGPTAEQYF. J is TRBJ2-7 and V is TRBV12-3 or TRBV12-4; D is unresolved. Deletions cut 5 bases from V and 6 bases from J, with 17 bases between. CDR3 length equals 14 residues.

The rearrangement joins TRBV7-2 to TRBJ1-4, with 10 bases identical to TRBD1. This CDR3 is built from 15 residues. CDR1 and CDR2 from the germline V gene are SGHTA and FQGNSA. Trimming removed 5 bases from V and 7 bases from J; junction bases left unmatched: 7. The CDR3: CASSTDRGLGEKLFF. The CDR3 coding sequence is TGTGCCAGCAGCACCGACAGGGGGCTTGGTGAAAAACTGTTTTTT.

The chain couples TRBV6-2 or TRBV6-3 to TRBJ1-2; D remains ambiguous. Germline CDR1 reads MNHEY; CDR2 reads SVGEGT. This CDR3 contains 12 residues. The ends were cut back, 6 bases at V and 8 bases at J, with 13 bases in the middle. CDR3 sequence: CASRSTLDGYTF. CDR3 bases: TGTGCCAGCAGATCTACTCTTGACGGCTACACCTTC.

CDR3 in DNA: TGCAGCGTTGGGCGGACGGATACCTACGAGCAGTACTTC. Translation: CSVGRTDTYEQYF. This chain uses TRBV29-1 with TRBJ2-7; D ambiguous. Per the germline V gene, CDR1 is SQVTM and CDR2 is ANQGSEA. Trimming cost V 4 bases and J 2 bases, with 12 bases left between them. The CDR3 has 13 amino acids.

The chain employs TRBV10-3 and TRBJ2-1, with D perhaps matching TRBD2 (5 bases). With 5 bases removed from V and 6 bases from J, the gap between germline ends came to 11 bases. Per germline, CDR1 ENHRY and CDR2 SYGVKD. The CDR3 sequence is 13 residues long. CDR3 sequence reads: CAISFEGPNEQFF. In DNA form, the CDR3 reads TGTGCCATCAGTTTCGAGGGCCCCAATGAGCAGTTCTTC.

The genes are TRBV4-1 and TRBJ1-5, with D possibly matching TRBD1 (6 bases). Trimming took off 4 bases at V and 7 bases at J, with 17 bases between the two ends. CDR1 is MGHRA, CDR2 YSYEKL, per germline. The CDR3 has 15 residues. The CDR3: CASSREPKGGQPQHF. In DNA, the CDR3 is TGCGCCAGCAGCCGAGAACCTAAGGGGGGGCAGCCCCAGCATTTT.

The chain is built from TRBV7-9 and TRBJ1-1; D not resolved. The CDR3 totals 15 residues. Trimming stripped 5 bases from V and 11 bases from J, with 24 bases between. Germline CDR1 SEHNR, CDR2 FQNEAQ (reference sequence). The CDR3 loop reads CASSPLRAHAGEAFF. In nucleotides, the CDR3 is TGTGCCAGCAGCCCCCTTAGGGCCCACGCGGGAGAGGCTTTCTTT.

V gene TRBV6-2 or TRBV6-3 combines with J gene TRBJ2-6, with a weak D call TRBD1 (6 bases). Per the germline V gene, CDR1 is MNHEY and CDR2 is SVGEGT. The CDR3 has 15 residues. V lost 6 bases, J lost 2 bases, and 11 bases lay in between. This chain's CDR3 is CASSRDTAGANVLTF. DNA of the CDR3: TGTGCCAGCAGCCGGGACACTGCTGGGGCCAACGTCCTGACTTTC.

The chain links TRBV24-1 to TRBJ2-2; weak D call: TRBD2 (6 bases). Deletions cut 3 bases from V and 4 bases from J, with 14 bases between. Germline-derived CDR1 and CDR2 are KGHDR and SFDVKD. CDR3 size: 16 residues. The CDR3 DNA reads TGTGCCACCAGTGATATTTCCCGGGGAGGCACCGGGGAGCTGTTTTTT. Its protein product is CATSDISRGGTGELFF.

The chain couples TRBV28 to TRBJ1-2; TRBD1 aligns across 7 bases. Per germline, CDR1 MDHEN and CDR2 SYDVKM. J was trimmed by 3 bases and V by 5 bases; bases with no gene match: 12. The CDR3 length is 16 residues. CDR3 coding DNA: TGTGCCAGCAGTCCAGCGGGACAGCTGAATTACTATGGCTACACCTTC. It specifies CASSPAGQLNYYGYTF.

The rearrangement joins TRBV6-1 to TRBJ1-6; D not certain. The CDR3 length is 16 residues. Trimming took off 3 bases at V and 6 bases at J, with 15 bases between the two ends. Germline V gives CDR1 MNHNS, CDR2 SASEGT. The CDR3 coding sequence is TGTGCCAGCAGTGACGTCGCAGGAGGTGGTAATTCACCCCTCCACTTT. Protein: CASSDVAGGGNSPLHF.

This sequence joins TRBV29-1 and TRBJ1-1; D is unresolved. Germline V lookup: CDR1 SQVTM, CDR2 ANQGSEA. V was cut by 8 bases and J by 1 base, with 17 bases left in between. The CDR3 runs to 14 residues. CDR3 coding DNA: TGCAGCCATAGTAACAGTGCGGGGAACACTGAAGCTTTCTTT. Its protein is CSHSNSAGNTEAFF.

The chain carries TRBV12-3 or TRBV12-4 and TRBJ1-2; D remains ambiguous. V was shortened by 3 bases and J by 2 bases, with 13 bases between the two germline ends. This CDR3 region has 15 residues. CDR3 sequence (DNA): TGTGCCAGCAGTTTGGCCGGAACAGCCAACTATGGCTACACCTTC. Its translation: CASSLAGTANYGYTF.

The CDR3 loop reads CASSPGQGAGGYTF. The DNA of the CDR3 is TGTGCCAGCAGTCCCGGACAGGGGGCAGGTGGCTACACCTTC. The chain combines TRBV12-3 or TRBV12-4 with TRBJ1-2; 11 bases line up with TRBD1. Trimming took 5 bases from V and 7 from J; bases not matched to a gene: 6. This CDR3 is 14 amino acids long.

This clonotype occurred once. This chain joins TRBV9 and TRBJ2-3; 8 bases are a match to TRBD1. There are 15 residues in the CDR3. V lost 3 bases, J lost 2 bases, and 5 bases stayed unmatched. The germline V gene has CDR1 SGDLS and CDR2 YYNGEE. The chain's CDR3 is CASSAGTGYTDTQYF. The CDR3 coding sequence is TGTGCCAGCAGCGCCGGGACAGGCTACACAGATACGCAGTATTTT.

The chain links TRBV5-1 to TRBJ2-3; 9 nucleotides line up with TRBD2. Germline V lookup: CDR1 SGHRS, CDR2 YFSETQ. V lost 5 bases, J lost 5 bases, and 6 bases stayed unmatched. This CDR3 comprises 14 residues. CDR3 in amino acids: CASRAGGPGDTQYF. The CDR3 DNA follows: TGCGCCAGCAGAGCGGGAGGCCCCGGAGATACGCAGTATTTT.

The gene calls are TRBV5-1 and TRBJ2-2; D gene uncertain. Trimming stripped 1 base from V and 2 bases from J, with 6 bases between. This CDR3 is built from 14 residues. Germline CDR1 reads SGHRS; CDR2 reads YFSETQ. The CDR3 sequence is CASSLTLNTGELFF. Here the CDR3 DNA reads TGCGCCAGCAGCTTGACACTAAACACCGGGGAGCTGTTTTTT. Based on the CDR3 plus reference TRBV5-1 and TRBJ2-2, the full variable domain is KAGVTQTPRYLIKTRGQQVTLSCSPISGHRSVSWYQQTPGQGLQFLFEYFSETQRNKGNFPGRFSGRQFSNSRSEMNVSTLELGDSALYLCASSLTLNTGELFFGEGSRLTVL.

The chain links TRBV28 to TRBJ1-6; no definite D call. The CDR3 spans 16 residues. Germline lookup yields CDR1 MDHEN and CDR2 SYDVKM. Between the trimmed V and J ends, which lost 0 bases and 6 bases, there was a span of 12 bases. CDR3 region: CASSLWRVYRNSPLHF. CDR3 DNA: TGTGCCAGCAGTTTATGGAGGGTATATCGTAATTCACCCCTCCACTTT.

In DNA form, the CDR3 reads TGTGCCAGCAGCTTCCCTCGGGGGGAGGGCCCCGGGGGTACGCAGTATTTT. Protein product: CASSFPRGEGPGGTQYF. The chain uses TRBV7-2 and TRBJ2-3; 7 bases agree with TRBD2. The germline gives CDR1 SGHTA, CDR2 FQGNSA. Unmatched junction bases numbered 17, after V lost 3 bases and J lost 8 bases. This CDR3 comprises 17 residues. The complete variable domain, with remaining parts taken from reference TRBV7-2 and TRBJ2-3, reads GAGVSQSPSNKVTEKGKDVELRCDPISGHTALYWYRQSLGQGLEFLIYFQGNSAPDKSGLPSDRFSAERTGGSVSTLTIQRTQQEDSAVYLCASSFPRGEGPGGTQYFGPGTRLTVL.

The chain carries TRBV4-2 and TRBJ2-7; D not resolved. Germline CDR1 LGHNA, CDR2 YNFKEQ. The CDR3 is 16 residues long. Between the trimmed V and J ends, which lost 3 bases and 1 base, there was a span of 16 bases. CDR3 DNA: TGTGCCAGCAGCCAGGAACGGTCGGTGGGGTCCTACGAGCAGTACTTC. Protein: CASSQERSVGSYEQYF.

J is TRBJ2-7 and V is TRBV28, with unresolved D. The CDR3 contains 15 residues. The V end was cut by 7 bases, the J end by 0 bases, with 16 bases between. Germline V gene sequence: CDR1 MDHEN, CDR2 SYDVKM. CDR3 DNA: TGTGCCAGCACCCCGTTCATAGGAGACTCCTACGAGCAGTACTTC. Protein product: CASTPFIGDSYEQYF. Full variable domain (remainder filled in from reference TRBV28 and TRBJ2-7): DVKVTQSSRYLVKRTGEKVFLECVQDMDHENMFWYRQDPGLGLRLIYFSYDVKMKEKGDIPEGYSVSREKKERFSLILESASTNQTSMYLCASTPFIGDSYEQYFGPGTRLTVT.

This chain connects TRBV4-2 to TRBJ1-2; no reliable D call. The length of the CDR3 is 14 residues. CDR1 is LGHNA and CDR2 is YNFKEQ in the germline V gene. Trimming took off 4 bases at V and 2 bases at J, with 11 bases between the two ends. The CDR3 DNA follows: TGTGCCAGCAGCCCTCAGTGGCAGAACTATGGCTACACCTTC. It is translated as CASSPQWQNYGYTF.

The chain joins TRBV3-1 to TRBJ2-1; 9 bases fit TRBD1. The germline gives CDR1 LGHDT, CDR2 YNNKEL (reference sequence). The CDR3 sequence is 14 residues long. V gave up 5 bases and J gave up 6 bases; unmatched junction bases: 5. The chain's CDR3 is CASSVRDRANEQFF. In nucleotides, the CDR3 is TGTGCCAGCAGCGTCCGGGACAGGGCCAATGAGCAGTTCTTC.